Listed below are T cell receptor beta chains from one sample, sequenced in a study of T cell responses to AZD1222 COVID-19 vaccine. Libraries were prepared by immunoSEQ multiplex PCR; TCRdb keeps only in-frame clonotypes and omits some of them. The data show approximately 79,000 clones, with about 88% seen just once and approximately 11% held by the top ten. The sequencing here drew on peripheral blood, taken on day 0 of AZD1222 vaccination. Receptor source: an adult in good health. The CDR3 runs from the conserved cysteine through the conserved F or W. Fields, in order: D gene, clone size, V gene, J gene, CDR3 DNA, CDR3 protein. A D gene is named only where the DNA matches it firmly. Not all rows give a size; the values are once, few, many and, for expanded clones, a class.

TRBD2	NA	TRBV7-9	TRBJ2-1	TGTGCCAGCAGCTTAGGGGGCGGGAGTCTAGAGGAGCAGTTCTTC	CASSLGGGSLEEQFF
NA	NA	TRBV29-1	TRBJ1-3	TGCAGCGCTTCCCTCGCGGGTGGAAACACCATATATTTT	CSASLAGGNTIYF
NA	NA	TRBV28	TRBJ2-1	TGTGCCAGCAGTTCTCAGTATGAGCAGTTCTTC	CASSSQYEQFF
TRBD1	NA	TRBV29-1	TRBJ1-4	TGCAGCGTTACCACGACAGGGGGGGATGAAAAACTGTTTTTT	CSVTTTGGDEKLFF
NA	NA	TRBV7-9	TRBJ1-1	TGTGCCAGCAGCGCAGGTCTCGATCGGGTCCACACTGAAGCTTTCTTT	CASSAGLDRVHTEAFF
NA	NA	TRBV12-3/TRBV12-4	TRBJ2-2	TGTGCCAGCAGTTTGGGGTGGCCCGGGGAGCTGTTTTTT	CASSLGWPGELFF
NA	NA	TRBV27	TRBJ2-3	TGTGCCAGCAGTTCCCCCCGAAAGACTAGCACAGATACGCAGTATTTT	CASSSPRKTSTDTQYF
NA	NA	TRBV3-1/TRBV3-2	TRBJ1-2	TGTGCCAGCAGCCAAGAGAGTAGGCGGAAGGCGGCTAACTATGGCTACACCTTC	CASSQESRRKAANYGYTF
NA	NA	TRBV11-2	TRBJ2-2	TGTGCCAGCAGCCCGTTAGACCCGAACACCGGGGAGCTGTTTTTT	CASSPLDPNTGELFF
NA	NA	TRBV5-4	TRBJ1-1	TGTGCCAGCAGCTTGGCCACGACGGTGAACACTGAAGCTTTCTTT	CASSLATTVNTEAFF
NA	NA	TRBV29-1	TRBJ2-3	TGCAGCGTTACGCCGGAGCGCACAGATACGCAGTATTTT	CSVTPERTDTQYF
NA	NA	TRBV9	TRBJ2-7	TGTGCCAGCGGCGGGACCTCCTGGGAGCAGTACTTC	CASGGTSWEQYF
TRBD1	once	TRBV30	TRBJ1-2	TGTGCCTGGATGAGATCCGGGACAGGGGGACACTATGGCTACACCTTC	CAWMRSGTGGHYGYTF
NA	NA	TRBV5-1	TRBJ1-4	TGCGCCAGCAGTTCGGGGCAGCCGGGTGAAAAACTGTTTTTT	CASSSGQPGEKLFF
NA	NA	TRBV18	TRBJ1-1	TGTGCCAGCTCAGTAGGCGAGGGGGAGTACACTGAAGCTTTCTTT	CASSVGEGEYTEAFF
NA	NA	TRBV10-3	TRBJ2-5	TGTGCCATCAGTGACTGGACCGCACAAGAGACCCAGTACTTC	CAISDWTAQETQYF
NA	NA	TRBV19	TRBJ1-6	TGTGCCAGTAGTATAGGGTATAATTCACCCCTCCACTTT	CASSIGYNSPLHF
TRBD2	NA	TRBV11-3	TRBJ2-1	TGTGCCAGCAGCCCGGGGACTAGCGGGCCGTCCTACAATGAGCAGTTCTTC	CASSPGTSGPSYNEQFF
NA	once	TRBV5-1	TRBJ1-5	TGCGCCAGCAGCCCGACCGGGGGTTTGGGCAATCAGCCCCAGCATTTT	CASSPTGGLGNQPQHF
NA	NA	TRBV3-1/TRBV3-2	TRBJ2-5	TGTGCCAGCAGCCAAGAGAGGCAAAGGGTCGGGGAGACCCAGTACTTC	CASSQERQRVGETQYF
NA	NA	TRBV3-1/TRBV3-2	TRBJ2-2	TGTGCCAGCAGCCAAGAGGCAGGGTTTTCGGGCACCGGGGAGCTGTTTTTT	CASSQEAGFSGTGELFF
TRBD1	NA	TRBV2	TRBJ2-5	TGTGCCAGCAGCAGGGGGCAAGAGACCCAGTACTTC	CASSRGQETQYF
TRBD2	NA	TRBV3-1/TRBV3-2	TRBJ2-1	TGTGCCAGCAGCCAAGCGGGGGGATCCTACAATGAGCAGTTCTTC	CASSQAGGSYNEQFF
NA	NA	TRBV19	TRBJ2-1	TGTGCCAGTAGTCAATCACTGAATGAGCAGTTCTTC	CASSQSLNEQFF
NA	NA	TRBV11-3	TRBJ2-2	TGTGCCAGCAGCTTAGCCGGGACCACCGGGGAGCTGTTTTTT	CASSLAGTTGELFF
NA	NA	TRBV6-1	TRBJ1-2	TGTGCCAGCAGCGAAGTTTCGGGAAGCAACTATGGCTACACCTTC	CASSEVSGSNYGYTF
TRBD1	NA	TRBV10-1	TRBJ1-6	TGCGCCAGCATACACACAGGGGGCACGAATTCACCCCTCCACTTT	CASIHTGGTNSPLHF
NA	once	TRBV6-5	TRBJ1-6	TGTGCCAGCATGGCAGGCCTCAATTCACCCCTCCACTTT	CASMAGLNSPLHF
NA	NA	TRBV5-1	TRBJ1-1	TGCGCCAGCAGCTTGGCGGTACAGGATTATTCTGAAGCTTTCTTT	CASSLAVQDYSEAFF
NA	few	TRBV9	TRBJ1-5	TGTGCCAGCAGCGGCTCAGGGGGCAATCAGCCCCAGCATTTT	CASSGSGGNQPQHF
TRBD1	NA	TRBV5-1	TRBJ2-7	TGCGCCAGCAGCCCGACAGGGGGCTACGAGCAGTACTTC	CASSPTGGYEQYF
NA	NA	TRBV7-2	TRBJ2-1	TGTGCCAGCAGCTCGAAAAAGTGGGGGCAGAGATACAATGAGCAGTTCTTC	CASSSKKWGQRYNEQFF
NA	NA	TRBV7-6	TRBJ1-2	TGTGCCAGCAGCTTAGCCCCTCACTCAGGGTCCCCCAATGGCTACACCTTC	CASSLAPHSGSPNGYTF
NA	once	TRBV6-5	TRBJ1-4	TGTGCCAGCGGGCCTAGACAGTCCGGAAAACTGTTTTTT	CASGPRQSGKLFF
TRBD1	NA	TRBV25-1	TRBJ2-3	TGTGCCAGCAGTGAAAGTAAGGGACAGTCTTACGAAGGTACGCAGTATTTT	CASSESKGQSYEGTQYF
NA	NA	TRBV12-3/TRBV12-4	TRBJ1-3	TGTGCCAGCATGGGGCCCTCTGGAAACACCATATATTTT	CASMGPSGNTIYF
TRBD2	NA	TRBV28	TRBJ2-7	TGTGCCAGCAGGGGAGGGGCTGGGACCTACGAGCAGTACTTC	CASRGGAGTYEQYF
NA	NA	TRBV10-3	TRBJ2-7	TGTGCCACCGGGACACTAACGGGCTACGAGCAGTACTTC	CATGTLTGYEQYF
NA	NA	TRBV6-5	TRBJ1-2	TGTGCCAGCAGTTACGGGAAAGCGGATGGCTACACCTTC	CASSYGKADGYTF
TRBD1	NA	TRBV2	TRBJ1-4	TGTGCCAGCAGTCGACAGGGGGCTAATGAAAAACTGTTTTTT	CASSRQGANEKLFF
NA	NA	TRBV30	TRBJ2-5	TGTGCCTGGAGCAGCGACCAAGAGACCCAGTACTTC	CAWSSDQETQYF
TRBD2	NA	TRBV11-2	TRBJ2-1	TGTGCCAGCAGCCCCATAGCGGGCTGGCCGGGCAATGAGCAGTTCTTC	CASSPIAGWPGNEQFF
NA	NA	TRBV18	TRBJ2-7	TGTGCCAGCTCACCAACGGCGGCCGCCTACGGGCAGTACTTC	CASSPTAAAYGQYF
NA	NA	TRBV18	TRBJ2-5	TGTGCCAGCTCACCTTCGTCGCGGGGTGGAGAGACCCAGTACTTC	CASSPSSRGGETQYF
NA	NA	TRBV5-1	TRBJ2-1	TGCGCCAGCAGCTTGGAGGGCCAGAACTACAATGAGCAGTTCTTC	CASSLEGQNYNEQFF
NA	NA	TRBV11-2	TRBJ2-7	TGTGCCAGCAGCGCTCTGCACGAGCAGTACTTC	CASSALHEQYF
NA	NA	TRBV5-1	TRBJ2-7	TGCGCCAGCAGAGCGGACAGCTACGAGCAGTACTTC	CASRADSYEQYF
NA	NA	TRBV29-1	TRBJ2-2	TGCAGCGTCCGCCGACAGGCGAACACCGGGGAGCTGTTTTTT	CSVRRQANTGELFF
NA	NA	TRBV19	TRBJ2-1	TGTGCCAGTATGGCCCCCAGCCTAGGGGGCAATGAGCAGTTCTTC	CASMAPSLGGNEQFF
TRBD1	NA	TRBV6-1	TRBJ1-1	TGTGCCAGCAGTGAAGGAGGACAGGGAGGGACTGAAGCTTTCTTT	CASSEGGQGGTEAFF
NA	NA	TRBV5-5	TRBJ1-1	TGTGCCAGCAGCCTCAGGGACGGCCGTCGCACTGAAGCTTTCTTT	CASSLRDGRRTEAFF
NA	NA	TRBV18	TRBJ1-1	TGTGCCAGCTCACCGGAGGCAGGGAGAAACACTGAAGCTTTCTTT	CASSPEAGRNTEAFF
NA	NA	TRBV27	TRBJ1-6	TGTGCCAGCAGTTTTGGGGGGGGAGGTCCTAATTCACCCCTCCACTTT	CASSFGGGGPNSPLHF